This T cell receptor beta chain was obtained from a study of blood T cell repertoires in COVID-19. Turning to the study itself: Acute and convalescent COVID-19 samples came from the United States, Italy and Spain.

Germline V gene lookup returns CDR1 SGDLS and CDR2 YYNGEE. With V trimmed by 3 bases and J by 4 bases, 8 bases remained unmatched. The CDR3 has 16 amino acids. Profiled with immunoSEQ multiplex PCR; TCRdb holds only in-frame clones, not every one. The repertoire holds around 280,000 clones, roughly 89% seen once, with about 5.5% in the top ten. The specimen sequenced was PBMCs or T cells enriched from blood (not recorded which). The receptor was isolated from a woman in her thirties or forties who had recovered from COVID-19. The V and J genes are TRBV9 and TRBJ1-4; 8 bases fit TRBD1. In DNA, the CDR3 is TGTGCCAGCAGCGCCGGACAGGGCCTCGTTAATGAAAAACTGTTTTTT. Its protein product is CASSAGQGLVNEKLFF. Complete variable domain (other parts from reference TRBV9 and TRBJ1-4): DSGVTQTPKHLITATGQRVTLRCSPRSGDLSVYWYQQSLDQGLQFLIQYYNGEERAKGNILERFSAQQFPDLHSELNLSSLELGDSALYFCASSAGQGLVNEKLFFGSGTQLSVL.